Following are 20 T cell receptor beta chains from one sample sequenced in a study of blood T cell repertoires in COVID-19. Sequencing used immunoSEQ multiplex PCR; TCRdb keeps in-frame clones, though not all of them. The data show about 180,000 clones, with approximately 88% seen just once and 9% held by the top ten. Sequenced input: PBMCs or T cells enriched from blood (not recorded which). The receptor source for this set is a young woman who had recovered from COVID-19.

The V and J genes are TRBV20-1 and TRBJ1-5; 7 bases agree with TRBD1. Germline CDR1 reads DFQATT; CDR2 reads SNEGSKA (reference sequence). CDR3 length: 11 amino acids. The CDR3 region has the DNA TGCGGCACAGGGGTCCTCGAGCCCCAGCATTTT. Encoded protein: CGTGVLEPQHF.

The genes are TRBV11-2 and TRBJ2-3, with TRBD2 matching 13 bases. From germline, CDR1 is SGHAT and CDR2 FQNNGV. Trimming cost V 4 bases and J 2 bases; bases outside gene matches: 3. The CDR3 loop spans 16 amino acids. The CDR3 bases are TGTGCCAGCAGCTCGGGACTAGCGGGAACCACAGATACGCAGTATTTT. Its translation: CASSSGLAGTTDTQYF.

This chain joins TRBV18 and TRBJ2-7; TRBD2 agrees at 7 bases. The CDR3 is 12 amino acids. V lost 6 bases, J lost 1 base, and 0 bases stayed unmatched. Looked up from germline, CDR1 is KGHSH and CDR2 is LQKENI. The CDR3 DNA sequence: TGTGCCAGCTCGGGAGGGTCCTACGAGCAGTACTTC. The encoded protein is CASSGGSYEQYF.

This rearrangement joins TRBV10-2 to TRBJ2-3; TRBD1 matches at 9 bases. Trimming took 10 bases from V and 2 from J; bases not matched to a gene: 16. The CDR3 contains 17 residues. CDR1 and CDR2 (germline): WSHSY, SAAADI. As DNA, the CDR3 is TGCGCCATCGGAGTTTTAGGGGACAGGGTGCTCACAGATACGCAGTATTTT. This encodes CAIGVLGDRVLTDTQYF.

The J gene is TRBJ1-4, the V gene TRBV7-8, with 7 bases matching TRBD1. CDR3 size: 14 residues. CDR1 is SGHVS, CDR2 FQNEAQ, per germline. After removal of 5 bases from V and 5 bases from J, the junction contained 5 bases not matched to a gene. CDR3 nucleotides: TGTGCCAGCAGCGGGGACAGATTGAATGAAAAACTGTTTTTT. Its protein is CASSGDRLNEKLFF.

The chain uses TRBV28 and TRBJ1-6; possible D gene TRBD1, 6 bases. Germline CDR1 MDHEN, CDR2 SYDVKM. Trimming took 6 bases from V and 10 from J, leaving 16 bases between them. The CDR3 totals 14 residues. CDR3 sequence reads: CASRTGHEISPLHF. As DNA, the CDR3 is TGTGCCAGCAGGACGGGACATGAGATCTCACCCCTCCACTTT.

The CDR3, as DNA: TGTGCCAGCAGCCCACAAGCCCGAGTAGGGGCGCATCAGCCCCAGCATTTT. This sequence encodes CASSPQARVGAHQPQHF. This sequence joins TRBV7-8 and TRBJ1-5, with D perhaps TRBD1 (5 bases). Germline CDR1 SGHVS, CDR2 FQNEAQ. The CDR3 contains 17 residues. The V end was cut by 5 bases, the J end by 5 bases, with 22 bases between.

This chain joins TRBV3-1 (or the pseudogene TRBV3-2) and TRBJ2-7; TRBD1 aligns across 11 bases. CDR1 LGHDT and CDR2 YNNKEL come from the germline V gene (reference sequence). The CDR3 is 16 amino acids. V shed 4 bases and J 9 bases; nucleotides not matched to a gene: 14. The CDR3 nucleotides read TGTGCCAGCAGCCCCACCGGCGGGACAGGGGGTTTCGGGCAGTACTTC. It encodes CASSPTGGTGGFGQYF.

Note on this clone: Within the sample, other DNA sequences also encode this same CDR3. The chain links TRBV7-2 to TRBJ2-2, with D possibly being TRBD1 (6 bases). Germline V gene lookup returns CDR1 SGHTA and CDR2 FQGNSA. V shed 0 bases and J shed 2 bases, with 10 bases lying between them. CDR3 length: 16 residues. The CDR3 region has the DNA TGTGCCAGCAGCTTAGCCCCAGGGGCTAACACCGGGGAGCTGTTTTTT. Amino acids: CASSLAPGANTGELFF.

For this clone: Compared with germline, one end of the junction differs, possibly owing to a read error. The V and J genes are TRBV6-6 and TRBJ2-5; TRBD2 matches 15 bases. This CDR3 region has 15 residues. The V gene's germline CDR1 is MNHNY and CDR2 SVGAGI (reference sequence). CDR3 bases: TGTGCCAGCAGAAAGGGACTAGCGGGGGGTGAGAAGGTGGACTTC. Translated: CASRKGLAGGEKVDF.

This clone has just a few counts. The rearrangement uses TRBV28 and TRBJ1-2, with 7 bases that match TRBD1. The CDR3 has 16 amino acids. The J segment lost 0 bases and the V segment lost 7 bases, leaving 11 bases of the junction unmatched. Germline V gives CDR1 MDHEN, CDR2 SYDVKM. CDR3 loop: CASTQSTGDTNYGYTF. Here the CDR3 DNA reads TGTGCCAGCACCCAATCTACAGGGGATACTAACTATGGCTACACCTTC.

The chain is built from TRBV9 and TRBJ2-2; D ambiguous. This CDR3 has 13 residues. Trimming stripped 7 bases from V and 4 bases from J, with 11 bases between. Germline assignment: CDR1 SGDLS and CDR2 YYNGEE. CDR3 in DNA: TGTGCCAGCGGTAGAGCGAGCACCGGGGAGCTGTTTTTT. Translation gives CASGRASTGELFF.

The J gene is TRBJ1-1, the V gene TRBV19; the D is unclear. The V end was cut by 7 bases, the J end by 0 bases, with 9 bases between. CDR3 length: 13 residues. The V gene's germline CDR1 is LNHDA and CDR2 SQIVND (reference sequence). Here the CDR3 reads CASKRGMNTEAFF. The CDR3 nucleotides are TGTGCCAGTAAGAGAGGGATGAACACTGAAGCTTTCTTT.

The CDR3 DNA reads as TGTGCCAGCAGCAGACAGGCGGATGAAAAACTGTTTTTT. Protein: CASSRQADEKLFF. J is TRBJ1-4 and V is TRBV6-2 or TRBV6-3; the D gene is possibly TRBD1 (6 bases). The length of the CDR3 is 13 residues. V lost 6 bases, J lost 6 bases, and 11 bases lay in between. Germline values: CDR1 MNHEY, CDR2 SVGEGT.

The chain employs TRBV11-2 and TRBJ2-2; 7 positions agree with TRBD1. V was clipped by 2 bases and J by 4 bases; unmatched bases: 4. This CDR3 is 15 amino acids long. The germline V gene encodes CDR1 SGHAT and CDR2 FQNNGV. The CDR3 coding sequence is TGTGCCAGCAGCTTATTAGGGGGCTCCACCGGGGAGCTGTTTTTT. It encodes CASSLLGGSTGELFF.

The V call is TRBV28, the J call TRBJ2-5, with 12 bases lining up with TRBD2. The germline gives CDR1 MDHEN, CDR2 SYDVKM. The V gene end was trimmed by 5 bases and the J gene end by 1 base; junction bases not matched to a gene: 5. This CDR3 comprises 16 residues. The CDR3, as DNA: TGTGCCAGCAGTCCCCTGACTAGCGGGGGCCAAGAGACCCAGTACTTC. Translating it yields CASSPLTSGGQETQYF.

The chain uses TRBV7-2 and TRBJ2-7; no reliable D call. The CDR3 extends over 14 amino acids. CDR1 is SGHTA, CDR2 FQGNSA, per germline. Between the trimmed V and J ends, which lost 1 base and 6 bases, there was a span of 13 bases. CDR3 amino acids: CASSLGARLGEQYF. The CDR3, as DNA: TGTGCCAGCAGCTTAGGTGCGAGACTGGGCGAGCAGTACTTC.

The CDR3 coding sequence is TGTGCCAGCAGTTTACTCGGGAGAGGTAGCAATGAGCAGTTCTTC. This encodes CASSLLGRGSNEQFF. V usage is TRBV27 and J usage is TRBJ2-1; tentative D call: TRBD2 (6 bases). V lost 2 bases and J lost 6, with 14 bases in between. This CDR3 spans 15 amino acids. Germline CDR1 MNHEY, CDR2 SMNVEV (reference sequence).

This clone occurred once. The rearrangement links TRBV6-6 to TRBJ2-3, with 10 bases identical to TRBD1. This CDR3 has 15 amino acids. Germline CDR1 is MNHNY and CDR2 is SVGAGI (reference sequence). Germline trimming cut 2 bases from V and 6 bases from J; bases unmatched to any gene: 5. The CDR3 DNA sequence: TGTGCCAGCAGTTACGGGACAGGGGAAAAGGATACGCAGTATTTT. Its translation is CASSYGTGEKDTQYF.

The chain has TRBV19 and TRBJ1-2, with D hard to call. Germline lookup yields CDR1 LNHDA and CDR2 SQIVND (reference sequence). V was cut by 6 bases and J by 4 bases, with 12 bases left in between. The CDR3 loop spans 13 amino acids. CDR3: CASSVLSSYGYTF. The CDR3 DNA sequence: TGTGCCAGTAGCGTCCTTAGCTCCTATGGCTACACCTTC.